These 19 T cell receptor beta chains originate from one sample sequenced in a study of blood T cell repertoires in COVID-19. Clones were read by immunoSEQ multiplex PCR, and TCRdb kept only the in-frame ones, dropping some. The repertoire holds approximately 130,000 clones, with about 80% as singletons. The specimen was peripheral blood. The receptors shown here come from a human donor in a cohort sampled during active COVID-19.

V gene TRBV5-1 combines with J gene TRBJ2-1; 7 bases line up with TRBD2. The CDR3 covers 15 residues. Germline trimming cut 4 bases from V and 5 bases from J; bases unmatched to any gene: 9. Germline lookup yields CDR1 SGHRS and CDR2 YFSETQ. CDR3 loop: CASSIPLAENNEQFF. Here the CDR3 DNA reads TGCGCCAGCAGCATCCCCCTAGCGGAGAACAATGAGCAGTTCTTC.

The chain has TRBV7-2 and TRBJ1-2; 7 nucleotides align to TRBD1. CDR1 is SGHTA, CDR2 FQGNSA, per germline. The V gene end was trimmed by 4 bases and the J gene end by 8 bases; junction bases not matched to a gene: 13. CDR3 length: 15 amino acids. The CDR3 reads CASSSLKGALGGYTF. The CDR3 DNA follows: TGTGCCAGCAGCTCCCTTAAGGGGGCGCTCGGAGGCTACACCTTC.

V is TRBV2 and J is TRBJ2-5; 14 bases match TRBD2. The CDR3 covers 14 residues. The V and J ends lost 3 bases and 11 bases, in that order; junction bases with no gene match: 5. Germline CDR1 reads SNHLY; CDR2 reads FYNNEI. CDR3 in amino acids: CASSDAGLAGVQYF. The CDR3, as DNA: TGTGCCAGCAGTGACGCGGGACTAGCGGGAGTTCAGTACTTC.

This chain uses TRBV5-1 with TRBJ2-3, with D possibly TRBD1 on 5 matching bases. The ends were cut back, 0 bases at V and 0 bases at J, with 11 bases in the middle. The germline gives CDR1 SGHRS, CDR2 YFSETQ. This CDR3 comprises 16 residues. In DNA, the CDR3 is TGCGCCAGCAGCTTGGAGGACACCCTCAGCACAGATACGCAGTATTTT. Its translation is CASSLEDTLSTDTQYF.

The gene calls are TRBV19 and TRBJ2-2; D is perhaps TRBD1 (6 bases). There are 15 residues in the CDR3. Germline lookup yields CDR1 LNHDA and CDR2 SQIVND (reference sequence). V gave up 2 bases and J gave up 5 bases, with 12 bases separating them. CDR3 sequence (DNA): TGTGCCAGTAGTATAAAGCCAGGGGTGACCGGGGAGCTGTTTTTT. It yields the protein CASSIKPGVTGELFF.

The V call is TRBV29-1, the J call TRBJ2-2; a possible D gene is TRBD2 (5 bases). Deletions cut 6 bases from V and 5 bases from J, with 13 bases between. This CDR3 is 13 amino acids long. CDR1 is SQVTM, CDR2 ANQGSEA, per germline. The CDR3 region has the DNA TGCAGCGTGGGTAGGGAGAGGACCGGGGAGCTGTTTTTT. It codes for CSVGRERTGELFF.

This clone has just a few counts. The chain recombines TRBV16 with TRBJ2-7; no definite D call. V was shortened by 4 bases and J by 1 base, with 5 bases between the two germline ends. This CDR3 region has 12 residues. Germline-derived CDR1 and CDR2 are KGHSY and FQNENV. In DNA, the CDR3 is TGTGCCAGCAGCCCCATGTCCTACGAGCAGTACTTC. Its protein is CASSPMSYEQYF. The entire variable domain, with the rest obtained from reference TRBV16 and TRBJ2-7, is as follows: GEEVAQTPKHLVRGEGQKAKLYCAPIKGHSYVFWYQQVLKNEFKFLISFQNENVFDETGMPKERFSAKCLPNSPCSLEIQATKLEDSAVYFCASSPMSYEQYFGPGTRLTVT.

This clone occurred a few times. CDR3 loop: CASSPKPGLAGGRNNEQFF. DNA for the CDR3: TGCGCCAGCAGCCCGAAACCGGGACTAGCGGGGGGGCGGAACAATGAGCAGTTCTTC. The chain carries TRBV4-3 and TRBJ2-1; 16 bases align to TRBD2. The CDR3 has 19 residues. V trimming: 4 bases; J trimming: 5 bases; junction bases outside the gene matches: 11. CDR1 is LGHNA, CDR2 YSLEER, per germline.

This rearrangement joins TRBV5-1 to TRBJ2-2; D is unclear. Trimming stripped 0 bases from V and 6 bases from J, with 9 bases between. CDR1 and CDR2 (germline): SGHRS, YFSETQ. The CDR3 loop spans 14 amino acids. CDR3 region: CASSLDSVPGELFF. In DNA, the CDR3 is TGCGCCAGCAGCTTGGATTCGGTACCCGGGGAGCTGTTTTTT.

This chain joins TRBV6-5 and TRBJ1-6; no clear D. The length of the CDR3 is 15 residues. V was shortened by 6 bases and J by 3 bases, with 12 bases between the two germline ends. CDR1 MNHEY and CDR2 SVGAGI come from the germline V gene. This CDR3 is CASRVETNYNSPLHF. DNA for the CDR3: TGTGCCAGCAGGGTGGAGACGAACTATAATTCACCCCTCCACTTT.

This clone has at least ten counts. The genes are TRBV7-9 and TRBJ2-7, with 9 bases that match TRBD2. Germline V lookup: CDR1 SEHNR, CDR2 FQNEAQ (reference sequence). The CDR3 runs 13 residues. Trimming at V came to 10 bases and at J to 2 bases, leaving 6 bases not matched to a gene. CDR3 amino acids: CATGGGRAYEQYF. Written as DNA, the CDR3 is TGTGCCACCGGAGGCGGGAGGGCCTACGAGCAGTACTTC.

This sequence joins TRBV5-1 and TRBJ2-1, with 9 bases identical to TRBD2. After removal of 5 bases from V and 2 bases from J, the junction contained 8 bases not matched to a gene. Looked up from germline, CDR1 is SGHRS and CDR2 is YFSETQ. The CDR3 is 16 residues long. The CDR3 sequence: CASRTSGGEAYNEQFF. DNA of the CDR3: TGCGCCAGCAGGACTAGCGGAGGAGAGGCCTACAATGAGCAGTTCTTC.

V and J are TRBV9 and TRBJ1-2; 8 positions match TRBD1. In germline, CDR1 is SGDLS, CDR2 YYNGEE. There are 16 residues in the CDR3. V dropped 4 bases and J dropped 5; count of bases not matched to a gene: 13. CDR3 DNA: TGTGCCAGCAGCCCACAACCCGGACAGGGTGGGTATGGCTACACCTTC. Its translation: CASSPQPGQGGYGYTF.

V usage is TRBV11-3 and J usage is TRBJ2-1; 8 bases map to TRBD2. The germline V gene encodes CDR1 SGHNT and CDR2 YENEEA. J lost 5 bases, V lost 5 bases, and 5 bases had no gene match. The CDR3 is made up of 14 amino acids. The CDR3 bases are TGTGCCAGCAGCCTTGGGACTAGTAACAATGAGCAGTTCTTC. This sequence encodes CASSLGTSNNEQFF.

The chain couples TRBV27 to TRBJ1-1; the match to TRBD1 covers 9 bases. Per germline, CDR1 MNHEY and CDR2 SMNVEV (reference sequence). The V gene end was trimmed by 5 bases and the J gene end by 6 bases; junction bases not matched to a gene: 7. The CDR3 runs 14 residues. CDR3 DNA: TGTGCCAGCAGTCTAGACAGGGGGAGGGCTGAAGCTTTCTTT. It specifies CASSLDRGRAEAFF.

The chain recombines TRBV5-4 with TRBJ2-6; D may be TRBD1 (5 bases). The CDR3 runs to 14 residues. CDR1 is SGHNT and CDR2 is YYREEE in the germline V gene (reference sequence). V was pared by 4 bases and J by 11 bases, with 16 bases between. For the CDR3, the DNA is TGTGCCAGCAGCGAATCATCGCAGGGTGACGTCCTGACTTTC. It is translated as CASSESSQGDVLTF. Combining the CDR3 with reference TRBV5-4 and TRBJ2-6 gives the whole variable domain ETGVTQSPTHLIKTRGQQVTLRCSSQSGHNTVSWYQQALGQGPQFIFQYYREEENGRGNFPPRFSGLQFPNYSSELNVNALELDDSALYLCASSESSQGDVLTFGAGSRLTVL.

The V gene is TRBV6-2 or TRBV6-3, the J gene TRBJ1-5, with 12 bases identical to TRBD1. Germline loops: CDR1 MNHEY, CDR2 SVGEGT. CDR3 size: 17 residues. V lost 6 bases, J lost 6 bases, and 12 bases stayed unmatched. The CDR3 region has the DNA TGTGCCAGCAGCAAACCAGGGGGACAGGGGGCGATTCAGCCCCAGCATTTT. It is translated as CASSKPGGQGAIQPQHF.

This rearrangement joins TRBV19 to TRBJ1-5, with 7 positions matching TRBD1. In germline, CDR1 is LNHDA, CDR2 SQIVND (reference sequence). Unmatched junction bases numbered 9, after V lost 4 bases and J lost 6 bases. The CDR3 has 15 amino acids. In nucleotides, the CDR3 is TGTGCCAGTAGTAAGGCAGGGGGTACGAGTCAGCCCCAGCATTTT. Protein sequence: CASSKAGGTSQPQHF.

V is TRBV19 and J is TRBJ2-7; 7 bases map to TRBD1. The CDR3 spans 13 residues. After removal of 4 bases from V and 1 base from J, the junction contained 1 base not matched to a gene. Germline assignment: CDR1 LNHDA and CDR2 SQIVND (reference sequence). The CDR3: CASSRGQSYEQYF. CDR3 in DNA: TGTGCCAGTAGTAGGGGACAGTCCTACGAGCAGTACTTC.